This T cell receptor (beta chain) was found in a study of PD-L1 blockade in urothelial cancer. Produced via immunoSEQ multiplex PCR; TCRdb's table is partial and in-frame only. The sample yields 29,000 or so clones, over 60% seen once. This CDR3 has 16 amino acids. Germline loops: CDR1 SGHNT, CDR2 YENEEA. Unmatched junction bases numbered 6, after V lost 3 bases and J lost 6 bases. The time point was: peripheral blood 6 weeks after treatment start. This receptor was obtained from a man aged 70-80 years with urothelial cancer. The chain joins TRBV11-3 to TRBJ2-1; 12 bases map to TRBD2. The input for sequencing was PBMCs, taken around atezolizumab (anti-PD-L1) treatment. The CDR3 loop is CASSFLAGGLFNEQFF. The CDR3 DNA reads as TGTGCCAGCAGCTTCCTAGCGGGAGGGCTTTTCAATGAGCAGTTCTTC.